The 28 T cell receptor beta chains listed next were all sequenced from one sample in a study of blood T cell repertoires in COVID-19. This table comes from immunoSEQ multiplex PCR, and its TCRdb copy is limited to in-frame clones, with some not included. The repertoire holds about 180,000 clones, with 84% as singletons. The sequenced sample was peripheral blood. The receptors here all came from a human donor in a cohort sampled during active COVID-19.

V and J are TRBV3-1 (or the pseudogene TRBV3-2) and TRBJ1-2; 7 bases line up with TRBD1. This CDR3 region has 14 residues. Trimming cost V 4 bases and J 8 bases; bases outside gene matches: 10. Germline-derived CDR1 and CDR2 are LGHDT and YNNKEL (reference sequence). The CDR3 nucleotides are TGTGCCAGCAGCCCCCTAGGGCACAGGGGCGGCTACACCTTC. Amino acids: CASSPLGHRGGYTF.

The rearrangement uses TRBV19 and TRBJ1-2, with 10 bases that match TRBD1. CDR3 length: 15 amino acids. The V gene's germline CDR1 is LNHDA and CDR2 SQIVND (reference sequence). With 11 bases clipped from V and 3 bases from J, the junction kept 12 bases outside the gene matches. The CDR3 spells CAATQGTGDDYGYTF. The CDR3, as DNA: TGTGCCGCTACCCAGGGGACAGGGGACGACTATGGCTACACCTTC.

This rearrangement joins TRBV10-1 to TRBJ2-3, with TRBD2 matching 9 bases. The CDR3 is 18 residues long. The V segment lost 6 bases and the J segment 2 bases; nucleotides outside the gene matches: 15. The germline gives CDR1 WNHNN, CDR2 SYGVQD (reference sequence). The CDR3 region is CASSGLGGGALDTDTQYF. In DNA, the CDR3 is TGCGCCAGCAGCGGCTTGGGCGGGGGGGCCCTTGACACAGATACGCAGTATTTT.

V is TRBV6-5 and J is TRBJ1-3; D not certain. Trimming shortened V by 2 bases and J by 8 bases, and 10 bases separated the two germline ends. The CDR3 spans 13 residues. Germline CDR1 reads MNHEY; CDR2 reads SVGAGI. For the CDR3, the DNA is TGTGCCAGCAGTTACAGTGAGGGAGACACCATATATTTT. It encodes CASSYSEGDTIYF.

CDR3 sequence (DNA): TGCGCCAGCAGCTTGGCCGCGGGGGGCCTGGGGAATGAGCAGTTCTTC. Translated: CASSLAAGGLGNEQFF. The V gene is TRBV5-1, the J gene TRBJ2-1; 8 bases line up with TRBD2. The V gene's germline CDR1 is SGHRS and CDR2 YFSETQ. The CDR3 extends over 16 amino acids. The ends lost 0 bases at V and 7 bases at J; junction bases unmatched: 9.

The V and J genes are TRBV2 and TRBJ1-2; weak D call: TRBD1 (6 bases). The V end was cut by 6 bases, the J end by 6 bases, with 8 bases between. This CDR3 spans 11 amino acids. Germline assignment: CDR1 SNHLY and CDR2 FYNNEI. The CDR3: CASSQGNGYTF. In DNA, the CDR3 is TGTGCCAGCAGCCAGGGGAATGGCTACACCTTC.

The V and J genes are TRBV11-3 and TRBJ1-1, with TRBD1 identical over 7 bases. Germline loops: CDR1 SGHNT, CDR2 YENEEA. Unmatched junction bases numbered 12, after V lost 5 bases and J lost 3 bases. This CDR3 contains 16 residues. This CDR3 reads CASSQGTAGRDTEAFF. As DNA, the CDR3 is TGTGCCAGCAGCCAGGGGACAGCGGGTAGGGACACTGAAGCTTTCTTT. Using reference TRBV11-3 and TRBJ1-1 for the parts outside the CDR3, the full variable domain is EAGVVQSPRYKIIEKKQPVAFWCNPISGHNTLYWYLQNLGQGPELLIRYENEEAVDDSQLPKDRFSAERLKGVDSTLKIQPAELGDSAVYLCASSQGTAGRDTEAFFGQGTRLTVV.

V is TRBV9 and J is TRBJ2-1; the match to TRBD1 covers 7 bases. Germline lookup yields CDR1 SGDLS and CDR2 YYNGEE. Unmatched junction bases numbered 4, after V lost 4 bases and J lost 6 bases. The CDR3 is 13 amino acids. CDR3 DNA: TGTGCCAGCAGCTCTGGGACAGTCAATGAGCAGTTCTTC. It yields the protein CASSSGTVNEQFF.

This chain uses TRBV7-9 with TRBJ2-7, with 7 bases that match TRBD1. Trimming at V came to 7 bases and at J to 0 bases, leaving 6 bases not matched to a gene. Germline CDR1 SEHNR, CDR2 FQNEAQ (reference sequence). This CDR3 is built from 14 residues. CDR3 in DNA: TGTGCCAGCAACCGACAGGGTAACTCCTACGAGCAGTACTTC. It translates to CASNRQGNSYEQYF.

The J gene is TRBJ2-1, the V gene TRBV5-1; D is unclear. The V gene lost 5 bases and the J gene lost 0 bases, with 3 bases spanning the gap. The CDR3 covers 12 residues. Germline loops: CDR1 SGHRS, CDR2 YFSETQ. CDR3 amino acids: CASRLSYNEQFF. The CDR3 bases are TGCGCCAGCAGACTCTCCTACAATGAGCAGTTCTTC.

The V and J genes are TRBV2 and TRBJ2-5; TRBD2 is a possible D gene (5 bases). The CDR3 extends over 12 amino acids. CDR1 and CDR2 (germline): SNHLY, FYNNEI. Trimming stripped 7 bases from V and 5 bases from J, with 11 bases between. The CDR3 DNA sequence: TGTGCCAGCATTCGGGGAGAGGAGACCCAGTACTTC. It is translated as CASIRGEETQYF. Looking up the rest from reference TRBV2 and TRBJ2-5 gives the full variable domain: EPEVTQTPSHQVTQMGQEVILRCVPISNHLYFYWYRQILGQKVEFLVSFYNNEISEKSEIFDDQFSVERPDGSNFTLKIRSTKLEDSAMYFCASIRGEETQYFGPGTRLLVL.

The J gene is TRBJ2-7, the V gene TRBV7-2; maybe TRBD1 (7 bases). The V gene's germline CDR1 is SGHTA and CDR2 FQGNSA. CDR3 size: 16 residues. Between the trimmed V and J ends, which lost 6 bases and 2 bases, there was a span of 20 bases. CDR3 amino acids: CASSLRDSGLTYEQYF. CDR3 nucleotides: TGTGCCAGCAGTTTAAGGGACAGCGGACTAACCTACGAGCAGTACTTC. Combining the CDR3 with reference TRBV7-2 and TRBJ2-7 gives the whole variable domain GAGVSQSPSNKVTEKGKDVELRCDPISGHTALYWYRQSLGQGLEFLIYFQGNSAPDKSGLPSDRFSAERTGGSVSTLTIQRTQQEDSAVYLCASSLRDSGLTYEQYFGPGTRLTVT.

The rearrangement joins TRBV10-2 to TRBJ1-2; no reliable D call. The CDR3 runs to 14 residues. The V and J ends lost 0 bases and 4 bases respectively, with 9 bases between them. Per the germline V gene, CDR1 is WSHSY and CDR2 is SAAADI. CDR3 in DNA: TGCGCCAGCAGTGAGTCCGACCTAGGCTATGGCTACACCTTC. This sequence encodes CASSESDLGYGYTF.

The V and J genes are TRBV19 and TRBJ1-6; D unclear. The CDR3 runs to 15 residues. Germline V CDR1 and CDR2: LNHDA, SQIVND (reference sequence). The ends were cut back, 5 bases at V and 3 bases at J, with 11 bases in the middle. Here the CDR3 DNA reads TGTGCCAGTAGTCCCCAAGCGGTCTATAATTCACCCCTCCACTTT. This encodes CASSPQAVYNSPLHF. Full variable domain (missing parts from reference TRBV19 and TRBJ1-6): DGGITQSPKYLFRKEGQNVTLSCEQNLNHDAMYWYRQDPGQGLRLIYYSQIVNDFQKGDIAEGYSVSREKKESFPLTVTSAQKNPTAFYLCASSPQAVYNSPLHFGNGTRLTVT.

The genes are TRBV2 and TRBJ1-2; TRBD1 might be the D (5 bases). Per germline, CDR1 SNHLY and CDR2 FYNNEI. The V and J ends lost 6 bases and 8 bases respectively, with 13 bases between them. The CDR3 runs 12 residues. The CDR3 sequence is CASRERGEGYTF. The CDR3 region has the DNA TGTGCCAGCAGAGAACGGGGGGAAGGCTACACCTTC.

The chain employs TRBV9 and TRBJ1-5; TRBD1 aligns across 7 bases. The CDR3 loop spans 15 amino acids. Losses at the gene ends were 3 bases for V and 4 bases for J; bases not matched to a gene: 7. The germline gives CDR1 SGDLS, CDR2 YYNGEE. As DNA, the CDR3 is TGTGCCAGCAGCGCCGGGACAGTGCTTAATCAGCCCCAGCATTTT. This gives the protein CASSAGTVLNQPQHF. Using reference TRBV9 and TRBJ1-5 for the parts outside the CDR3, the full variable domain is DSGVTQTPKHLITATGQRVTLRCSPRSGDLSVYWYQQSLDQGLQFLIQYYNGEERAKGNILERFSAQQFPDLHSELNLSSLELGDSALYFCASSAGTVLNQPQHFGDGTRLSIL.

This sequence joins TRBV6-5 and TRBJ2-2; 10 positions match TRBD1. The germline CDR1 and CDR2 sequences are MNHEY and SVGAGI. The CDR3 length is 12 residues. V trimming: 5 bases; J trimming: 12 bases; junction bases outside the gene matches: 3. The CDR3 region has the DNA TGTGCCAGCAGTCCGGGACAGGGGAAGCTGTTTTTT. It codes for CASSPGQGKLFF.

This chain uses TRBV11-1 with TRBJ2-1; TRBD1 is a possible D gene (6 bases). This CDR3 is 16 amino acids long. The V end lost 1 base, the J end lost 7 bases, and 17 bases lay between the germline ends. From germline, CDR1 is SGHAT and CDR2 FQDESV (reference sequence). In nucleotides, the CDR3 is TGTGCCAGCAGCTTAGATGGGGGCCACTCGGGGAATGAGCAGTTCTTC. Protein: CASSLDGGHSGNEQFF.

In this sample, this clone turned up once. The chain employs TRBV6-9 and TRBJ1-2, with D possibly matching TRBD1 (6 bases). The V gene lost 6 bases and the J gene lost 8 bases, with 22 bases spanning the gap. The CDR3 covers 15 residues. From germline, CDR1 is MNHGY and CDR2 SVAAGI. Here the CDR3 DNA reads TGTGCCAGCAGCGCAGGGGCATTAGGATTTTGGGGCTACACCTTC. Amino acids: CASSAGALGFWGYTF.

The chain uses TRBV5-1 and TRBJ2-3; TRBD1 aligns across 7 bases. V lost 7 bases and J lost 0; bases outside the gene matches: 5. The CDR3 consists of 14 residues. The germline V gene has CDR1 SGHRS and CDR2 YFSETQ. This CDR3 reads CASGPGQSTDTQYF. CDR3 nucleotide sequence: TGCGCCAGCGGGCCGGGACAGAGCACAGATACGCAGTATTTT.

The gene calls are TRBV6-4 and TRBJ2-2; D not resolved. Trimming took 4 bases from V and 0 from J, leaving 6 bases between them. This CDR3 is built from 14 residues. Germline V gene sequence: CDR1 MRHNA, CDR2 SNTAGT. CDR3 DNA sequence: TGTGCCAGCAGTGTCTTAGCGAACACCGGGGAGCTGTTTTTT. Protein product: CASSVLANTGELFF.

This chain links TRBV4-1 with TRBJ1-4; TRBD1 agrees at 8 bases. V lost 3 bases to trimming and J lost 7 bases; unmatched junction nucleotides: 10. This CDR3 is built from 16 residues. In germline, CDR1 is MGHRA, CDR2 YSYEKL. Here the CDR3 DNA reads TGCGCCAGCAGCCAGCACCTTGACAGGGGACGTGAAAAACTGTTTTTT. Protein sequence: CASSQHLDRGREKLFF.

This sequence joins TRBV7-9 and TRBJ1-6, with no clear D. This CDR3 is built from 17 residues. CDR1 SEHNR and CDR2 FQNEAQ come from the germline V gene (reference sequence). V lost 1 base, J lost 2 bases, and 12 bases lay in between. CDR3 in DNA: TGTGCCAGCAGCTTAGGAGATGCTTTCGCCTATAATTCACCCCTCCACTTT. It encodes CASSLGDAFAYNSPLHF. Together with reference TRBV7-9 and TRBJ1-6, the CDR3 gives the full variable domain: DTGVSQNPRHKITKRGQNVTFRCDPISEHNRLYWYRQTLGQGPEFLTYFQNEAQLEKSRLLSDRFSAERPKGSFSTLEIQRTEQGDSAMYLCASSLGDAFAYNSPLHFGNGTRLTVT.

This chain links TRBV6-5 with TRBJ1-4; weak D call: TRBD1 (5 bases). The CDR3 totals 15 residues. Trimming cost V 0 bases and J 0 bases, with 5 bases left between them. Germline lookup yields CDR1 MNHEY and CDR2 SVGAGI. The CDR3 region is CASSYSGATNEKLFF. The CDR3 nucleotides are TGTGCCAGCAGTTACTCAGGGGCAACTAATGAAAAACTGTTTTTT.

This sequence joins TRBV12-3 or TRBV12-4 and TRBJ1-2; D remains ambiguous. There are 13 residues in the CDR3. Trimming left V 3 bases short and J 0 bases short, with 5 bases between. CDR3 coding DNA: TGTGCCAGCAGTTTGGGCACTAACTATGGCTACACCTTC. Protein product: CASSLGTNYGYTF.

The chain joins TRBV2 to TRBJ2-7; TRBD1 aligns across 9 bases. CDR3 length: 13 residues. CDR1 is SNHLY and CDR2 is FYNNEI in the germline V gene. Losses at the gene ends were 7 bases for V and 7 bases for J; bases not matched to a gene: 8. The CDR3 sequence is CASTQTGGGEQYF. The CDR3 DNA reads TGTGCCAGCACCCAGACAGGGGGTGGTGAGCAGTACTTC.

The chain has TRBV6-1 and TRBJ1-3, with D uncertain. V lost 0 bases and J 7 bases, leaving 10 bases between the germline ends. CDR1 and CDR2 from the germline V gene are MNHNS and SASEGT. This CDR3 has 14 residues. This CDR3 is CASSEAAQINTIYF. In nucleotides, the CDR3 is TGTGCCAGCAGTGAAGCGGCACAGATCAACACCATATATTTT.

This sequence joins TRBV9 and TRBJ2-3; D is possibly TRBD1 (6 bases). V lost 4 bases and J lost 0, with 18 bases in between. This CDR3 comprises 17 residues. Germline lookup yields CDR1 SGDLS and CDR2 YYNGEE. The DNA of the CDR3 is TGTGCCAGCAGCCTCTCCCCCCGGGACACCAGCACAGATACGCAGTATTTT. It yields the protein CASSLSPRDTSTDTQYF.